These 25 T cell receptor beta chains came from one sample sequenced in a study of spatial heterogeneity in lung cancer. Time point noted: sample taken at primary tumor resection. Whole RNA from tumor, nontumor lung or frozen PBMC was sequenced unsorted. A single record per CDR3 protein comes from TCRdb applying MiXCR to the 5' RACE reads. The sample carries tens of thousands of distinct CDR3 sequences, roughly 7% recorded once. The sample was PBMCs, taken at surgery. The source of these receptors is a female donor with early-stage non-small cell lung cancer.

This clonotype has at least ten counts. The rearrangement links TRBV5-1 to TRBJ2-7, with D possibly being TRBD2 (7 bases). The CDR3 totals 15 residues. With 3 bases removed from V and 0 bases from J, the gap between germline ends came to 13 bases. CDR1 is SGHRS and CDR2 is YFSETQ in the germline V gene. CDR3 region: CASSWEGTSSYEQYF. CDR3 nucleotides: TGCGCCAGCAGCTGGGAGGGGACAAGCTCCTACGAGCAGTACTTC. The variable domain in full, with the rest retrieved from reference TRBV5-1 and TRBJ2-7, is KAGVTQTPRYLIKTRGQQVTLSCSPISGHRSVSWYQQTPGQGLQFLFEYFSETQRNKGNFPGRFSGRQFSNSRSEMNVSTLELGDSALYLCASSWEGTSSYEQYFGPGTRLTVT.

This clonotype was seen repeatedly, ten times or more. This chain's CDR3 is CASSPRTGGRVMNTEAFF. The CDR3 region has the DNA TGCGCCAGCAGCCCAAGGACAGGGGGCCGAGTGATGAACACTGAAGCTTTCTTT. The rearrangement links TRBV4-1 to TRBJ1-1; TRBD1 aligns across 11 bases. The germline gives CDR1 MGHRA, CDR2 YSYEKL. With V trimmed by 4 bases and J by 0 bases, 10 bases remained unmatched. The CDR3 sequence is 18 residues long.

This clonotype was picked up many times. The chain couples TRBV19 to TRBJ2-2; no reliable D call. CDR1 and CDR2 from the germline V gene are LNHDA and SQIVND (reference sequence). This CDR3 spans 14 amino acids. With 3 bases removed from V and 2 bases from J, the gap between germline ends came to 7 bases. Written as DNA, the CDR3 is TGTGCCAGTAGTATTTTTAGCAACACCGGGGAGCTGTTTTTT. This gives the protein CASSIFSNTGELFF.

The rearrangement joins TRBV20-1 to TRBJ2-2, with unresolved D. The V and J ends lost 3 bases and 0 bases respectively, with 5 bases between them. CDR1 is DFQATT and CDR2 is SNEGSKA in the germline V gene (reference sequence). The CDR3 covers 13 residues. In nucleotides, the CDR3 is TGCAGTGCTAGCGGGCCGAACACCGGGGAGCTGTTTTTT. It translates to CSASGPNTGELFF.

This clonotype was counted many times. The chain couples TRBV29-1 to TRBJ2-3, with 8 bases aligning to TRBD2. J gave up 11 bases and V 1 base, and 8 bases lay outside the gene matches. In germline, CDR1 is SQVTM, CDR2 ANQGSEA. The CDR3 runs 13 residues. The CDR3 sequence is CSVEAGLEWGQYF. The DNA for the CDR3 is TGCAGCGTTGAAGCGGGACTAGAATGGGGGCAGTATTTT.

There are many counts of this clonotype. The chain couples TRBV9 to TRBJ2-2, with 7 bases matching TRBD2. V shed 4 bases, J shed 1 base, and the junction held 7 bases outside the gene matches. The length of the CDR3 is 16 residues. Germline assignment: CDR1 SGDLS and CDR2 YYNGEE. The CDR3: CASSPRGDKNTGELFF. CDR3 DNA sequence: TGTGCCAGCAGCCCTCGGGGGGATAAGAACACCGGGGAGCTGTTTTTT.

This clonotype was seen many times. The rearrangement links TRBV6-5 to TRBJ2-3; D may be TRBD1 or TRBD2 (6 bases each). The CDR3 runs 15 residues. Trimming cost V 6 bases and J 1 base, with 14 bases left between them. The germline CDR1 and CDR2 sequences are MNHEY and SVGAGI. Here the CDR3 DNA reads TGTGCCAGCAGCTACGGGGGCGCGGGCACAGATACGCAGTATTTT. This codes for CASSYGGAGTDTQYF.

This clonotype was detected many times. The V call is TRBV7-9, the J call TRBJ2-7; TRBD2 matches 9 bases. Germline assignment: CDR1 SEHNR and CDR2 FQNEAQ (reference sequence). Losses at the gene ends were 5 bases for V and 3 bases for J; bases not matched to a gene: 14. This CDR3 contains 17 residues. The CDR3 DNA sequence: TGTGCCAGCAGCAAGGAAGCGGGGGGCAAGTTTGGCTACGAGCAGTACTTC. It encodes CASSKEAGGKFGYEQYF.

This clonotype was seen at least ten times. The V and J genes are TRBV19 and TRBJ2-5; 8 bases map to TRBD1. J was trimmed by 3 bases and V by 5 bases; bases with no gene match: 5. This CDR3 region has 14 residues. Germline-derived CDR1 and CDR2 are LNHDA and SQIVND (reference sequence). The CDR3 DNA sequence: TGTGCCAGTAGTCCCCTGGACAGGGAAGAGACCCAGTACTTC. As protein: CASSPLDREETQYF.

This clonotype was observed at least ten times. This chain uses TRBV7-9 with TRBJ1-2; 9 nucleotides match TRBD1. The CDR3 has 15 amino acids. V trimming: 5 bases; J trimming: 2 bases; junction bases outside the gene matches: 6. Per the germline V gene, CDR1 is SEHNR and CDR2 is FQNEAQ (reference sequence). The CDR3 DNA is TGTGCCAGCAGCATTGGAACAGGGGGCAACTATGGCTACACCTTC. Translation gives CASSIGTGGNYGYTF.

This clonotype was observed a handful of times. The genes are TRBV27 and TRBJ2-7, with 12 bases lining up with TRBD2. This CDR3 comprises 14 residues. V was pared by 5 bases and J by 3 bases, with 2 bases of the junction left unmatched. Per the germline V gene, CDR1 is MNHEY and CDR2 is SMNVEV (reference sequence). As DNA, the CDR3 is TGTGCCAGCAGTCAGACTAGCGGGGGCTACGAGCAGTACTTC. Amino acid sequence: CASSQTSGGYEQYF.

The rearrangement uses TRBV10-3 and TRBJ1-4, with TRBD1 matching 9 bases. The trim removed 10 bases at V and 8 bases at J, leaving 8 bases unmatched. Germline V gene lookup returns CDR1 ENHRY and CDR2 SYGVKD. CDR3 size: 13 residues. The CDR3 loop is CATSRGTGEKLFF. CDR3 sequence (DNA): TGTGCCACCTCACGGGGGACAGGGGAAAAACTGTTTTTT.

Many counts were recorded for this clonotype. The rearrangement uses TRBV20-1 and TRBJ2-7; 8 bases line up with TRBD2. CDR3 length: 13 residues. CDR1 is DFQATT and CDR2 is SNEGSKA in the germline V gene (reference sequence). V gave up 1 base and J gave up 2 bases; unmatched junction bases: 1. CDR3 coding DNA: TGCAGTGCTAGAGCGGGGGGGACCTACGAGCAGTACTTC. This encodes CSARAGGTYEQYF.

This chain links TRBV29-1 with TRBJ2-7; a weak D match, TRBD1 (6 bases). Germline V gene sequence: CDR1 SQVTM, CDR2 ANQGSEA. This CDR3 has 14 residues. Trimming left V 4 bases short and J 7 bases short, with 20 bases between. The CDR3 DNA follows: TGCAGCGTTGGCAGGGGAATGTCTGGGTGGGAGCAGTACTTC. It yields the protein CSVGRGMSGWEQYF.

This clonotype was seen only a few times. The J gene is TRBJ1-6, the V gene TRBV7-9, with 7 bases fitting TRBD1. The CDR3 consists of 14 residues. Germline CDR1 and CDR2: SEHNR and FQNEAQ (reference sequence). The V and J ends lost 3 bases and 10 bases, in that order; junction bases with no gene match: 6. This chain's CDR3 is CASSLTGRDSPLHF. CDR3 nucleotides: TGTGCCAGCAGCTTGACAGGGAGGGACTCACCCCTCCACTTT.

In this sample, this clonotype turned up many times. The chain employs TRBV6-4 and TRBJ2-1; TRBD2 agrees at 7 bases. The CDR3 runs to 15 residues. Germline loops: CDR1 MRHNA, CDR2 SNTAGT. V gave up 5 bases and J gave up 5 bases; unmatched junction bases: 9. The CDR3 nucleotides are TGTGCCAGCAGTCCCGGACTAGGAGAACACAATGAGCAGTTCTTC. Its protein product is CASSPGLGEHNEQFF.

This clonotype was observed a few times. The CDR3: CASSADSNQPQHF. The CDR3 coding sequence is TGTGCCAGCAGTGCAGATAGCAATCAGCCCCAGCATTTT. The chain joins TRBV2 to TRBJ1-5, with D unresolved. With 4 bases removed from V and 0 bases from J, the gap between germline ends came to 4 bases. The CDR3 runs 13 residues. CDR1 SNHLY and CDR2 FYNNEI come from the germline V gene. The complete variable domain, with remaining parts taken from reference TRBV2 and TRBJ1-5, reads EPEVTQTPSHQVTQMGQEVILRCVPISNHLYFYWYRQILGQKVEFLVSFYNNEISEKSEIFDDQFSVERPDGSNFTLKIRSTKLEDSAMYFCASSADSNQPQHFGDGTRLSIL.

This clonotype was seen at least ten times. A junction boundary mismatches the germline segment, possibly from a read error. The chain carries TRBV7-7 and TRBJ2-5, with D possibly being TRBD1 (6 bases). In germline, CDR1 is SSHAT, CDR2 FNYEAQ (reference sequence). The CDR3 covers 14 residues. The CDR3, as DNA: TGTGCTAGCAGCTTGACAGGCTTTCAAGAGACCCAGTACTTC. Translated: CASSLTGFQETQYF.

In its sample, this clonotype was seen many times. The CDR3, as DNA: TGTGCCACCAGCAGAGATCTCTACAGGGGGAATCAGCCCCAGCATTTT. Its protein product is CATSRDLYRGNQPQHF. V and J are TRBV15 and TRBJ1-5; 8 bases line up with TRBD1. Germline assignment: CDR1 LNHNV and CDR2 YYDKDF (reference sequence). This CDR3 contains 16 residues. V was clipped by 0 bases and J by 4 bases; unmatched bases: 5.

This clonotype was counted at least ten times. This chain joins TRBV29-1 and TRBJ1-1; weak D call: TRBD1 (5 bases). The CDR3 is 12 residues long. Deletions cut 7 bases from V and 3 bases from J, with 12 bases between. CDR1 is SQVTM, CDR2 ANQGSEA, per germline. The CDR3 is CSAREAHTEAFF. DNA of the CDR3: TGCAGCGCCAGGGAGGCGCACACTGAAGCTTTCTTT.

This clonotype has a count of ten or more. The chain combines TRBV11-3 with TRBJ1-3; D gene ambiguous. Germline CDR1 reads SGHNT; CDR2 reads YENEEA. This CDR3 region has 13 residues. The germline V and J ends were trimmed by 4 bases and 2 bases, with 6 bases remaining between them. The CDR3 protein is CASSSGPGNTIYF. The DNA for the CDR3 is TGTGCCAGCAGCTCTGGACCTGGAAACACCATATATTTT.

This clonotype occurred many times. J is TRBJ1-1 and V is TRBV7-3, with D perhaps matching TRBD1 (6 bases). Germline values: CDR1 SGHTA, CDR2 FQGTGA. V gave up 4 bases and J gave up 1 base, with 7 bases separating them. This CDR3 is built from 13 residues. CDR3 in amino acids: CASSSGANTEAFF. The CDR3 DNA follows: TGTGCCAGCAGCTCAGGGGCGAACACTGAAGCTTTCTTT.

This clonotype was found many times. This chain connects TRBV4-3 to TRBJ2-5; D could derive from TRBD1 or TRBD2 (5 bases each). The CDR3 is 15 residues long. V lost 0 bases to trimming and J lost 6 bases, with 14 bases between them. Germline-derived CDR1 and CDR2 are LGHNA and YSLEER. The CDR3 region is CASSQDRGPAKTQYF. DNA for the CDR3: TGCGCCAGCAGCCAAGACCGGGGACCGGCGAAGACCCAGTACTTC.

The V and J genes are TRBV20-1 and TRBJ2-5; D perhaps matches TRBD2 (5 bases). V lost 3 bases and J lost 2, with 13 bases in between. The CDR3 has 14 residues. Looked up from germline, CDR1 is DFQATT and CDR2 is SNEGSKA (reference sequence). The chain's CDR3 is CSARKSGRQETQYF. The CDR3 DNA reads TGCAGTGCTAGGAAATCGGGGAGACAAGAGACCCAGTACTTC.

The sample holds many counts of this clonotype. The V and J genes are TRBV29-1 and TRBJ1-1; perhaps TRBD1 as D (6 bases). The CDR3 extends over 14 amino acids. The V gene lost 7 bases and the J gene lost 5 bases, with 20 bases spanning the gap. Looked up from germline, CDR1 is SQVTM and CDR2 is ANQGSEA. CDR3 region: CSAELTGGGTEAFF. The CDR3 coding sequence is TGCAGCGCCGAACTGACAGGCGGTGGGACTGAAGCTTTCTTT. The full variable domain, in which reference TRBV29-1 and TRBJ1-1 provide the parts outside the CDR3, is SAVISQKPSRDICQRGTSLTIQCQVDSQVTMMFWYRQQPGQSLTLIATANQGSEATYESGFVIDKFPISRPNLTFSTLTVSNMSPEDSSIYLCSAELTGGGTEAFFGQGTRLTVV.